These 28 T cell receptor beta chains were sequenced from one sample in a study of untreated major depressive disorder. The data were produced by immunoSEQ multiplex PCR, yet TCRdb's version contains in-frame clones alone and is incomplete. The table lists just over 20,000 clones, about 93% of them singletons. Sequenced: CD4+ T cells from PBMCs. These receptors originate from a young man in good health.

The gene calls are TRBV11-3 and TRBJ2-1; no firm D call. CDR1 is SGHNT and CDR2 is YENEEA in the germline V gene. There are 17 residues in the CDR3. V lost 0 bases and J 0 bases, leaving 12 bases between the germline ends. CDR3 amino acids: CASSLDRLSVSYNEQFF. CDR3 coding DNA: TGTGCCAGCAGCTTAGATCGATTAAGTGTCTCCTACAATGAGCAGTTCTTC.

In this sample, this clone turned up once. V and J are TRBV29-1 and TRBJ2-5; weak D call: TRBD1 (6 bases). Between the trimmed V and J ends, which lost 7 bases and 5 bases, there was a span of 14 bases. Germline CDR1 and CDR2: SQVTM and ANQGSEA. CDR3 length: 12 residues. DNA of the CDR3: TGCAGCGCTGCTCCCCAGGGGGAGACCCAGTACTTC. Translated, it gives CSAAPQGETQYF.

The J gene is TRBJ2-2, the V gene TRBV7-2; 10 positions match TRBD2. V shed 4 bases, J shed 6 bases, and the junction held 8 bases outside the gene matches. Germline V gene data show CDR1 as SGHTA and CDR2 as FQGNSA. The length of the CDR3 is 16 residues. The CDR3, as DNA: TGTGCCAGCAGCTACCAGCGGGAGGGCCTAGCCGGGGAGCTGTTTTTT. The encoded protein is CASSYQREGLAGELFF. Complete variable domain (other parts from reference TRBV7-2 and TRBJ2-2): GAGVSQSPSNKVTEKGKDVELRCDPISGHTALYWYRQSLGQGLEFLIYFQGNSAPDKSGLPSDRFSAERTGGSVSTLTIQRTQQEDSAVYLCASSYQREGLAGELFFGEGSRLTVL.

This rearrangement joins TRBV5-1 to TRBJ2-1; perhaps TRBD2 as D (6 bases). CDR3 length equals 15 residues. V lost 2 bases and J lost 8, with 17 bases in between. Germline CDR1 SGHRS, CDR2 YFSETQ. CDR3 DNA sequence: TGCGCCAGCAGCTTCACTAGTCCGAGCGGGCATGAGCAGTTCTTC. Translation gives CASSFTSPSGHEQFF.

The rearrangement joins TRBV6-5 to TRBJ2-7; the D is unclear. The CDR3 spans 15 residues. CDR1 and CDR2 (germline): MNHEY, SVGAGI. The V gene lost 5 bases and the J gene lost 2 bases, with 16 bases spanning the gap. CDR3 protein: CASSPELGRTYEQYF. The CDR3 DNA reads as TGTGCCAGCAGTCCGGAGCTTGGACGGACCTACGAGCAGTACTTC.

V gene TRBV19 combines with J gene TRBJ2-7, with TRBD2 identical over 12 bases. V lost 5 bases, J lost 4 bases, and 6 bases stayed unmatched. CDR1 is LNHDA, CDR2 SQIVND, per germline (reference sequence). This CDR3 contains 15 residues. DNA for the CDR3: TGTGCCAGTAGTCCCCGGACTAGCGGGATTTACGAGCAGTACTTC. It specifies CASSPRTSGIYEQYF.

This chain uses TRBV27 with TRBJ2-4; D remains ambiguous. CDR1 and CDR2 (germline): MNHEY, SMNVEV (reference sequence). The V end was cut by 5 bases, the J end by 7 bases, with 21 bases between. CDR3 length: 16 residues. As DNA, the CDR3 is TGTGCCAGCAGTCAGACGGCTGGGTGGGGTGGGAACATTCAGTACTTC. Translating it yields CASSQTAGWGGNIQYF.

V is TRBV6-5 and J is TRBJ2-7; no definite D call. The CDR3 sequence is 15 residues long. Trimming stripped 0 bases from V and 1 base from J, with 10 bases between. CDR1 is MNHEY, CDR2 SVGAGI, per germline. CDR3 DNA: TGTGCCAGCAGTTACTCGAATCTCGGTTCCTACGAGCAGTACTTC. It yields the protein CASSYSNLGSYEQYF.

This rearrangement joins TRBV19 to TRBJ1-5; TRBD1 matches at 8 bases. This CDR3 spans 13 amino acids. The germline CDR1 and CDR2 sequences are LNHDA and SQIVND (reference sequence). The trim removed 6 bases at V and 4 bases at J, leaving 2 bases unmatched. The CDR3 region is CASRDRENQPQHF. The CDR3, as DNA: TGTGCCAGTAGGGACAGGGAAAATCAGCCCCAGCATTTT.

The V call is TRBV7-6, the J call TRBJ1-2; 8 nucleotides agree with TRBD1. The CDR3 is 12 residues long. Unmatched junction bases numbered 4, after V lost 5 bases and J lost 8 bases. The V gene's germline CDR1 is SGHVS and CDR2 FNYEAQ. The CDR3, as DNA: TGTGCCAGCAGCCCAGACAGGGGCGGCTACACCTTC. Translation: CASSPDRGGYTF.

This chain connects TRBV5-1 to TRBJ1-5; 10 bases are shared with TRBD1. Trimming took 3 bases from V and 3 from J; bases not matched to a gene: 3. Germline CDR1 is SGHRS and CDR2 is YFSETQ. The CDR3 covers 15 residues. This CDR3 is CASSSGQGYNQPQHF. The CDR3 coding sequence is TGCGCCAGCAGCTCGGGACAGGGGTACAATCAGCCCCAGCATTTT.

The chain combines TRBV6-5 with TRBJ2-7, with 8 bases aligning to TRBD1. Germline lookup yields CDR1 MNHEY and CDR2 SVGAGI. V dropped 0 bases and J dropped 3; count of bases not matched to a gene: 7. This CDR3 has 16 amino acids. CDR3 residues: CASSYSRTGRSYEQYF. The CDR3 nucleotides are TGTGCCAGCAGTTACTCCCGGACAGGGCGGAGCTACGAGCAGTACTTC.

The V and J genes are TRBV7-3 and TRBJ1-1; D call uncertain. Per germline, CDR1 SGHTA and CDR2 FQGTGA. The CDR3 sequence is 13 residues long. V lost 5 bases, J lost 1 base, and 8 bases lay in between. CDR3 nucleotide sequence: TGTGCCAGCAGCCGAGAGGGGAACACTGAAGCTTTCTTT. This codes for CASSREGNTEAFF.

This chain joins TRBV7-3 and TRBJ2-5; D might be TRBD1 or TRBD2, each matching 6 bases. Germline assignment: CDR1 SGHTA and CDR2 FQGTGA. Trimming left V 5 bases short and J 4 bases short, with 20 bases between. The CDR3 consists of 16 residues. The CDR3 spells CASSPRIGGGPETQYF. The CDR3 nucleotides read TGTGCCAGCAGCCCCAGGATAGGGGGAGGTCCAGAGACCCAGTACTTC.

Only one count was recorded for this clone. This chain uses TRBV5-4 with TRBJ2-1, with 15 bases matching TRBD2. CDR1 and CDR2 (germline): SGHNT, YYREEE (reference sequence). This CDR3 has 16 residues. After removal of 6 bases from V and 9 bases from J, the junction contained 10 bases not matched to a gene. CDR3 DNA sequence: TGTGCCAGCAAAACATCCGGGACTAGCGGGAGGCCTGAGCAGTTCTTC. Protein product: CASKTSGTSGRPEQFF.

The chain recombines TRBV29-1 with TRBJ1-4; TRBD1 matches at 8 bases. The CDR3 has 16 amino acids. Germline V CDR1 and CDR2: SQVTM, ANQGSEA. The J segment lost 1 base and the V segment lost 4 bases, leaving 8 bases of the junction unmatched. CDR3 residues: CSVGSQGALTNEKLFF. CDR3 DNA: TGCAGCGTTGGTAGCCAGGGGGCCCTAACTAATGAAAAACTGTTTTTT.

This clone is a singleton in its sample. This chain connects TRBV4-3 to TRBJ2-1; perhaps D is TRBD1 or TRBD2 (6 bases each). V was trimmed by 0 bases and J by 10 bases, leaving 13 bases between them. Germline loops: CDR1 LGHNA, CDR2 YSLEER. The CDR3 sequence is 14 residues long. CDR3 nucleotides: TGCGCCAGCAGCCAAGATGGGGGGCGCTGGGAGCAGTTCTTC. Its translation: CASSQDGGRWEQFF.

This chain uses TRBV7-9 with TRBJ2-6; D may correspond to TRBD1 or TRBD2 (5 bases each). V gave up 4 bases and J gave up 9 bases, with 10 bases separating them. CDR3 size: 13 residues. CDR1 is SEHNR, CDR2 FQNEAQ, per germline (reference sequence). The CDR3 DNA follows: TGTGCCAGCAGCTGGGACCCTGTCAACGTCCTGACTTTC. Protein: CASSWDPVNVLTF.

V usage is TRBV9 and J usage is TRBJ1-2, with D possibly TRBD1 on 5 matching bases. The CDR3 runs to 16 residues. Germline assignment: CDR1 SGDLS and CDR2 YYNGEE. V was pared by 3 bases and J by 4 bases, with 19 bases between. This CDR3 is CASSATGTEGPYGYTF. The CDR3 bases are TGTGCCAGCAGCGCCACCGGGACCGAGGGCCCCTATGGCTACACCTTC.

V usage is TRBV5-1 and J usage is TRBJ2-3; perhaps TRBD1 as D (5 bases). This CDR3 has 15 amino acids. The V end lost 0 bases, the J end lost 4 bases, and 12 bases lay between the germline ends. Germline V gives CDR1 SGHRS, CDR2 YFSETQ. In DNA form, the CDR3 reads TGCGCCAGCAGCTTGGTAGGACACAACTCAGATACGCAGTATTTT. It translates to CASSLVGHNSDTQYF.

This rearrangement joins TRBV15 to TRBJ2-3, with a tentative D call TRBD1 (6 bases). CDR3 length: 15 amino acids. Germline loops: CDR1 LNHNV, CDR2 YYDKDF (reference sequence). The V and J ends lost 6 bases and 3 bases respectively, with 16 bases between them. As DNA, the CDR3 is TGTGCCACCAGGCGCGAGCCTAGGGGGACAGATACGCAGTATTTT. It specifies CATRREPRGTDTQYF.

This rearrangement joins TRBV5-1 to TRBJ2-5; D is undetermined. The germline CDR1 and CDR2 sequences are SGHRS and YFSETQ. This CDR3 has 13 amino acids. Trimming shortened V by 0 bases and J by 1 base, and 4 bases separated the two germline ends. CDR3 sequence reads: CASSLEGQETQYF. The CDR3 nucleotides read TGCGCCAGCAGCTTGGAAGGCCAAGAGACCCAGTACTTC.

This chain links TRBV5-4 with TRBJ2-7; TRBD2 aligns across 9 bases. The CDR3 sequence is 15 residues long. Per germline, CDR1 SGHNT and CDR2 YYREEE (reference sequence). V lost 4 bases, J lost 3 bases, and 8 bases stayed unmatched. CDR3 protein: CASSATSGLVYEQYF. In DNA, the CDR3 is TGTGCCAGCAGCGCCACTAGCGGGCTGGTCTACGAGCAGTACTTC.

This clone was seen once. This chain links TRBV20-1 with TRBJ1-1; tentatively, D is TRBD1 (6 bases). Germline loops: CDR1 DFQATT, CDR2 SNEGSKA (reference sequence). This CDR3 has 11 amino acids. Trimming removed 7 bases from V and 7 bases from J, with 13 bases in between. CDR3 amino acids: CSGGGVNEAFF. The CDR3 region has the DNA TGCAGTGGGGGGGGCGTAAATGAAGCTTTCTTT.

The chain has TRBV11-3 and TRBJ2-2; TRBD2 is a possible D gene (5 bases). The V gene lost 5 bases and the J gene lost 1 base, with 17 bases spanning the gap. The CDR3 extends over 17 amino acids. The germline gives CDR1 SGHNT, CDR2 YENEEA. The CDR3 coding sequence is TGTGCCAGCAGCGACCCGACGGGGTTAGGGAACACCGGGGAGCTGTTTTTT. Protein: CASSDPTGLGNTGELFF.

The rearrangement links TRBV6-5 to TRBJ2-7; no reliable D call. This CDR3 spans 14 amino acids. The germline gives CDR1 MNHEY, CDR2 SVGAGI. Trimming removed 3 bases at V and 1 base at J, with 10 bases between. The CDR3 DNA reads TGTGCCAGCAGTTATCTGTCCGGGTCCTACGAGCAGTACTTC. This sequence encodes CASSYLSGSYEQYF.

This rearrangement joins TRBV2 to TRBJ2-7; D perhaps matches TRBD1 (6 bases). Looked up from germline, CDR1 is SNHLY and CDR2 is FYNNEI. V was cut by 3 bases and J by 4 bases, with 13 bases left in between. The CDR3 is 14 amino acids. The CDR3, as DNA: TGTGCCAGCAGTGATCTGGGGGCTATGTACGAGCAGTACTTC. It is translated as CASSDLGAMYEQYF.

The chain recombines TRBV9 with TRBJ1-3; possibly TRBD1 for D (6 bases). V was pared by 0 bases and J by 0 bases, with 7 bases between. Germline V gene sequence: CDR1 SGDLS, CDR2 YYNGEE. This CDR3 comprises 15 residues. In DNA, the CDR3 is TGTGCCAGCAGCGTAGGGGGGCTCTCTGGAAACACCATATATTTT. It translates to CASSVGGLSGNTIYF.